This T cell receptor beta chain is drawn from a study of CXCR3-negative and CXCR3-positive naive CD8 T cells. Study-level points and caveats: Against CXCR3-negative naive cells, CXCR3-positive naive cells showed more hydrophobic TRB CDR3s. In both naive subsets diversity was comparably high, whereas memory CD8+ cells showed much lower diversity.

cDNA libraries for TRB were generated by 5' RACE incorporating UMI labels. Each CDR3 protein gets one entry in TCRdb, which reprocessed the 5' RACE reads and gives no DNA. The repertoire table contains 120,000 to 150,000 distinct CDR3 sequences. Triplicate sorts, 300,000 cells apiece, were made for each CD8+ T cell subset. CD45RO-CCR7+CD27+CD95- expression identified naive CD8+ T cells. Of note for this clonotype: What it binds is not known.

The CDR3 runs to 12 residues. The germline gives CDR1 SEHNR, CDR2 FQNEAQ (reference sequence). This chain connects TRBV7-9 to TRBJ2-7. This receptor was obtained from a human donor in good health. Some clones in this sample may be carry-over from other donors' samples. The sequenced material came from naive CXCR3+ CD8+ T cells from blood. Subset defined: CD45RO-CCR7+CD27+CD95- naive CD8+ T cells expressing CXCR3 (TNR3+). The CDR3 loop reads CASSRKADEQYF. The complete variable domain, with remaining parts taken from reference TRBV7-9 and TRBJ2-7, reads DTGVSQNPRHKITKRGQNVTFRCDPISEHNRLYWYRQTLGQGPEFLTYFQNEAQLEKSRLLSDRFSAERPKGSFSTLEIQRTEQGDSAMYLCASSRKADEQYFGPGTRLTVT.